The T cell receptor (beta chain) under discussion was sequenced for a study of neoadjuvant anti-PD-1 for oral cavity cancer. Study-level information: Patients without progression got a fourth dose around day 43.

This clone occurred a few times. Assay: immunoSEQ multiplex PCR; the TCRdb copy retains only in-frame clones and omits some. The repertoire holds 14,000 or so clones, with around 80% as singletons. Time point reported: after neoadjuvant nivolumab, at surgical resection. Trimming took off 3 bases at V and 0 bases at J, with 14 bases between the two ends. The germline gives CDR1 LNHDA, CDR2 SQIVND (reference sequence). This CDR3 is 16 amino acids long. This sample comprised PBMCs, obtained after nivolumab (anti-PD-1) treatment. The chain recombines TRBV19 with TRBJ1-2; D gene unclear. The receptor was isolated from a person between 40 and 79 years old with oral cavity squamous cell carcinoma. The CDR3 loop reads CASSIGGVGPNYGYTF. Here the CDR3 DNA reads TGTGCCAGTAGTATTGGTGGCGTTGGGCCTAACTATGGCTACACCTTC.